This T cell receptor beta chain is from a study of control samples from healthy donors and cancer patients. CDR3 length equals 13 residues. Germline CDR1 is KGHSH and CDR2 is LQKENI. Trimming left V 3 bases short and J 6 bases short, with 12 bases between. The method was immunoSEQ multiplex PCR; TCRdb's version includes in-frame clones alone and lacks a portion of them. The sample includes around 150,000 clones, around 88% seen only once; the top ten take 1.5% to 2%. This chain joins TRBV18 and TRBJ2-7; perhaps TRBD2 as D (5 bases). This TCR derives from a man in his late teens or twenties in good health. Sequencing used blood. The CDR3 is CASSPRAGSEQYF. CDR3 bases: TGTGCCAGCTCACCCCGGGCGGGCAGCGAGCAGTACTTC.